One sample yielded the 26 T cell receptor beta chains listed below, sequenced in a study of blood T cell repertoires in COVID-19. Using immunoSEQ multiplex PCR, the repertoire was profiled, and TCRdb retains in-frame clones only, with some absent. The profile covers hundreds of thousands of clones, with approximately 90% appearing a single time and 6% to 6.5% taken by the ten largest. Sequencing input: peripheral blood. The source of these receptors is a young woman with COVID-19, enrolled during active disease.

This clone was observed once. The rearrangement uses TRBV4-1 and TRBJ1-3, with D perhaps TRBD1 (6 bases). Trimming removed 3 bases from V and 1 base from J, with 13 bases in between. The CDR3 has 16 residues. The V gene's germline CDR1 is MGHRA and CDR2 YSYEKL. The CDR3 nucleotides read TGCGCCAGCAGCCACGTTATTCAGGGGTCTGGAAACACCATATATTTT. Translation: CASSHVIQGSGNTIYF.

In DNA form, the CDR3 reads TGTGCCAGTAGTTATCCCCGAGCAGGGGTAACGTATGGCTACACCTTC. Protein sequence: CASSYPRAGVTYGYTF. This rearrangement joins TRBV19 to TRBJ1-2; a possible D gene is TRBD1 (6 bases). Germline V gene sequence: CDR1 LNHDA, CDR2 SQIVND (reference sequence). Trimming shortened V by 5 bases and J by 5 bases, and 21 bases separated the two germline ends. CDR3 size: 16 residues.

This chain links TRBV6-5 with TRBJ2-7; tentative D call: TRBD1 (6 bases). The germline V and J ends were trimmed by 0 bases and 4 bases, with 10 bases remaining between them. The CDR3 is made up of 14 amino acids. Germline loops: CDR1 MNHEY, CDR2 SVGAGI. The CDR3 coding sequence is TGTGCCAGCAGTTACTCCCGGGACACATACGAGCAGTACGTC. The encoded protein is CASSYSRDTYEQYV.

This clone was seen just once. This chain uses TRBV29-1 with TRBJ2-3; 8 bases are a match to TRBD1. The germline V gene encodes CDR1 SQVTM and CDR2 ANQGSEA. The V segment lost 3 bases and the J segment 1 base; nucleotides outside the gene matches: 6. The CDR3 spans 15 residues. The CDR3 DNA sequence: TGCAGCGTTGACGGGTCGGGACAGGGCACAGATACGCAGTATTTT. This encodes CSVDGSGQGTDTQYF.

This chain links TRBV9 with TRBJ2-1, with 7 bases matching TRBD2. After removal of 4 bases from V and 8 bases from J, the junction contained 9 bases not matched to a gene. The CDR3 has 14 residues. CDR1 is SGDLS, CDR2 YYNGEE, per germline. In nucleotides, the CDR3 is TGTGCCAGCAGCCCCCGCGGGAGAGATGATGAGCAGTTCTTC. This sequence encodes CASSPRGRDDEQFF.

V gene TRBV6-1 combines with J gene TRBJ2-2, with D uncertain. The V end was cut by 5 bases, the J end by 6 bases, with 7 bases between. This CDR3 region has 12 residues. Germline CDR1 MNHNS, CDR2 SASEGT. The CDR3 bases are TGTGCCAGCAGTTCCACTGCCGGGGAGCTGTTTTTT. Its translation: CASSSTAGELFF.

The chain uses TRBV19 and TRBJ1-2; D might be TRBD1 (5 bases). CDR1 and CDR2 from the germline V gene are LNHDA and SQIVND (reference sequence). Trimming took 1 base from V and 7 from J, leaving 16 bases between them. The CDR3 totals 15 residues. DNA of the CDR3: TGTGCCAGTAGTATAGGTCAGGGCGAAGGTAGTGGCTACACCTTC. This translates into CASSIGQGEGSGYTF.

The chain employs TRBV13 and TRBJ1-3; 7 positions match TRBD1. The junction had 11 bases not matched to a gene; V was cut back by 5 bases and J by 7 bases. The CDR3 totals 15 residues. Germline V gives CDR1 PRHDT, CDR2 FYEKMQ (reference sequence). The CDR3 nucleotides read TGTGCCAGCAGCCCCACCCGGACAGGAATGAACACCATATATTTT. Translated, it gives CASSPTRTGMNTIYF.

This clone was observed a handful of times. J is TRBJ1-2 and V is TRBV28, with TRBD1 identical over 7 bases. The V segment lost 7 bases and the J segment 7 bases; nucleotides outside the gene matches: 9. The CDR3 loop spans 13 amino acids. Germline-derived CDR1 and CDR2 are MDHEN and SYDVKM. Here the CDR3 reads CASKIDRERGYTF. DNA for the CDR3: TGTGCCAGCAAGATCGACAGGGAGCGTGGCTACACCTTC.

This chain uses TRBV11-2 with TRBJ2-6; TRBD2 matches at 7 bases. CDR1 is SGHAT, CDR2 FQNNGV, per germline. V lost 4 bases to trimming and J lost 3 bases; unmatched junction nucleotides: 15. CDR3 length equals 19 residues. CDR3 nucleotides: TGTGCCAGCAGCTCCTTCTACGGGGGAGGGCCAGTTGGGGCCAACGTCCTGACTTTC. It is translated as CASSSFYGGGPVGANVLTF.

This clone is a singleton in its sample. CDR3 DNA sequence: TGTGCCAGCAGCTCTGGGACATTCTCTGGAAACACCATATATTTT. It translates to CASSSGTFSGNTIYF. The chain links TRBV11-2 to TRBJ1-3; tentative D call: TRBD1 (6 bases). The CDR3 covers 15 residues. V lost 4 bases and J lost 0, with 10 bases in between. Germline-derived CDR1 and CDR2 are SGHAT and FQNNGV.

The rearrangement uses TRBV4-3 and TRBJ2-2; D is undetermined. V gave up 0 bases and J gave up 1 base, with 6 bases separating them. The CDR3 covers 15 residues. Germline V lookup: CDR1 LGHNA, CDR2 YSLEER. The CDR3 nucleotides read TGCGCCAGCAGCCAAGATCCAGGGAACACCGGGGAGCTGTTTTTT. Its protein product is CASSQDPGNTGELFF.

The chain is built from TRBV7-2 and TRBJ2-3; a possible D gene is TRBD1 (5 bases). Trimming removed 1 base from V and 3 bases from J, with 8 bases in between. Germline V CDR1 and CDR2: SGHTA, FQGNSA. This CDR3 is built from 14 residues. The DNA of the CDR3 is TGTGCCAGCAGCTTAGAGGCAGGGACAGATACGCAGTATTTT. Encoded protein: CASSLEAGTDTQYF.

V is TRBV19 and J is TRBJ1-2, with 7 positions matching TRBD1. The trim removed 2 bases at V and 5 bases at J, leaving 8 bases unmatched. CDR1 and CDR2 (germline): LNHDA, SQIVND (reference sequence). CDR3 size: 15 residues. CDR3 region: CASSIFPGGQYGYTF. The CDR3 nucleotides read TGTGCCAGTAGTATATTTCCAGGGGGACAATATGGCTACACCTTC.

Turning to this clone: At one end, the junction sequence differs from germline, possibly due to a read error. This chain joins TRBV18 and TRBJ1-1; tentatively, D is TRBD1 (5 bases). The CDR3 runs 18 residues. CDR1 and CDR2 (germline): KGHSH, LQKENI. The CDR3 DNA reads TGTGCCAGCTCATCACCGTCCGACAGTCAGGCTATGAACACTGAAGCTTTCTTT. It specifies CASSSPSDSQAMNTEAFF.

The chain recombines TRBV19 with TRBJ2-1, with TRBD2 matching over 13 bases. CDR3 size: 15 residues. V was pared by 1 base and J by 10 bases, with 4 bases of the junction left unmatched. Germline CDR1 is LNHDA and CDR2 is SQIVND (reference sequence). As DNA, the CDR3 is TGTGCCAGTAGTATAGGAAGACTAGCGGGAGGAGAGCAGTTCTTC. Encoded protein: CASSIGRLAGGEQFF.

This chain uses TRBV27 with TRBJ2-7, with D tentatively TRBD2 (6 bases). Deletions cut 9 bases from V and 3 bases from J, with 12 bases between. The CDR3 has 12 amino acids. Per germline, CDR1 MNHEY and CDR2 SMNVEV (reference sequence). The CDR3 loop is CASGTSGYEQYF. The CDR3 region has the DNA TGTGCCAGTGGGACTTCCGGCTACGAGCAGTACTTC.

This clone was seen a single time. The chain employs TRBV4-1 and TRBJ1-4, with D possibly being TRBD1 (5 bases). Trimming took 4 bases from V and 4 from J, leaving 16 bases between them. Germline V CDR1 and CDR2: MGHRA, YSYEKL. This CDR3 spans 16 amino acids. The CDR3 spells CASSPRRGVNNEKLFF. CDR3 in DNA: TGCGCCAGCAGCCCCCGGAGGGGCGTTAATAATGAAAAACTGTTTTTT.

The chain joins TRBV11-3 to TRBJ1-1; 7 nucleotides match TRBD1. CDR1 is SGHNT and CDR2 is YENEEA in the germline V gene. The V gene end was trimmed by 5 bases and the J gene end by 3 bases; junction bases not matched to a gene: 9. This CDR3 spans 15 amino acids. The CDR3: CASSLGTAWDTEAFF. Here the CDR3 DNA reads TGTGCCAGCAGCCTAGGGACAGCTTGGGACACTGAAGCTTTCTTT.

The chain is built from TRBV11-2 and TRBJ1-6; D call uncertain. V was trimmed by 4 bases and J by 7 bases, leaving 14 bases between them. Germline V gene data show CDR1 as SGHAT and CDR2 as FQNNGV. The CDR3 spans 15 residues. The CDR3 spells CASSYFSSGNSPLHF. CDR3 DNA: TGTGCCAGCAGCTACTTTAGCAGCGGGAATTCACCCCTCCACTTT. Combining the CDR3 with reference TRBV11-2 and TRBJ1-6 gives the whole variable domain EAGVAQSPRYKIIEKRQSVAFWCNPISGHATLYWYQQILGQGPKLLIQFQNNGVVDDSQLPKDRFSAERLKGVDSTLKIQPAKLEDSAVYLCASSYFSSGNSPLHFGNGTRLTVT.

The chain links TRBV10-3 to TRBJ2-3; TRBD1 agrees at 8 bases. Looked up from germline, CDR1 is ENHRY and CDR2 is SYGVKD. V was pared by 3 bases and J by 2 bases, with 4 bases of the junction left unmatched. The CDR3 spans 15 residues. Written as DNA, the CDR3 is TGTGCCATCAGTGAAGACAGGGGATACACAGATACGCAGTATTTT. As protein: CAISEDRGYTDTQYF.

This rearrangement joins TRBV5-1 to TRBJ2-2; TRBD2 matches at 11 bases. There are 18 residues in the CDR3. Germline lookup yields CDR1 SGHRS and CDR2 YFSETQ. With 4 bases clipped from V and 2 bases from J, the junction kept 10 bases outside the gene matches. For the CDR3, the DNA is TGCGCCAGCAGCCGGGCTACTAGCGGGAGAGGTAACACCGGGGAGCTGTTTTTT. As protein: CASSRATSGRGNTGELFF.

The chain combines TRBV6-5 with TRBJ1-1, with TRBD1 identical over 9 bases. The germline V gene encodes CDR1 MNHEY and CDR2 SVGAGI. The J segment lost 4 bases and the V segment lost 6 bases, leaving 6 bases of the junction unmatched. The CDR3 covers 14 residues. The CDR3 is CASSAYRGLTEAFF. The CDR3 nucleotides are TGTGCCAGCAGCGCTTACAGGGGGCTCACTGAAGCTTTCTTT.

The chain joins TRBV15 to TRBJ1-2; 10 bases are a match to TRBD1. Germline CDR1 LNHNV, CDR2 YYDKDF (reference sequence). The CDR3 has 15 residues. The J segment lost 5 bases and the V segment lost 1 base, leaving 4 bases of the junction unmatched. The CDR3 here is CATSRGQGARYGYTF. Here the CDR3 DNA reads TGTGCCACCAGCAGAGGACAGGGGGCTAGGTATGGCTACACCTTC.

The chain joins TRBV11-3 to TRBJ2-3; D is unclear. The V and J ends lost 0 bases and 0 bases respectively, with 13 bases between them. The CDR3 is made up of 17 amino acids. Germline CDR1 reads SGHNT; CDR2 reads YENEEA. The chain's CDR3 is CASSLEVQTTSTDTQYF. The CDR3 region has the DNA TGTGCCAGCAGCTTAGAGGTACAGACAACTAGCACAGATACGCAGTATTTT. The variable domain in full, with the rest retrieved from reference TRBV11-3 and TRBJ2-3, is EAGVVQSPRYKIIEKKQPVAFWCNPISGHNTLYWYLQNLGQGPELLIRYENEEAVDDSQLPKDRFSAERLKGVDSTLKIQPAELGDSAVYLCASSLEVQTTSTDTQYFGPGTRLTVL.

The chain uses TRBV4-2 and TRBJ2-7; 7 positions match TRBD2. The length of the CDR3 is 14 residues. V shed 2 bases, J shed 6 bases, and the junction held 7 bases outside the gene matches. CDR1 LGHNA and CDR2 YNFKEQ come from the germline V gene. The CDR3 is CASSQPSGLSEQYF. CDR3 DNA sequence: TGTGCCAGCAGCCAACCCTCGGGACTATCCGAGCAGTACTTC.